The clone carrying this T cell receptor (beta chain) has a count of ten or more. Its specificity is not known. CDR3 regions were amplified by Arm-PCR using iRepertoire HTBI primers to build TCR beta libraries. TCRdb re-derived calls from the multiplex PCR reads in MiXCR, one entry per CDR3 protein. This table has some 600,000 distinct CDR3 sequences, 15% to 20% appearing once. The sample originates from a study of regulatory T cells in long-lasting Graves disease. The study, taken as a whole, reports: TRBV28, TRBJ1-2 and TRBJ2-5 were segments that persistent disease favored.

Time point denoted: newly diagnosed GD, antithyroid drugs for less than 3 months. Following extraction of RNA from PBMCs, that RNA was used to make the TCR library. CDR1 and CDR2 (germline): SGHRS, YFSETQ. V was clipped by 3 bases and J by 1 base; unmatched bases: 3. The CDR3 has 14 residues. These data were also reused for a study on T cells in Graves' hyperthyroidism and ophthalmopathy.

Sequences were derived from peripheral blood mononuclear cells (PBMCs), sampled at new diagnosis, from a patient treated with antithyroid drugs. This rearrangement joins TRBV5-1 to TRBJ1-1, with 7 nucleotides matching TRBD1. This TCR was sampled from a man younger than 30 with Graves disease. The CDR3 coding sequence is TGCGCCAGCAGCTCCGACAGGGCGAACACTGAAGCTTTCTTT. Its translation is CASSSDRANTEAFF.